This is a list of T cell receptor beta chains from one sample in a study of cytomegalovirus exposure and HLA in healthy donors. TCRdb's table, derived via immunoSEQ multiplex PCR, lists solely in-frame clones and lacks some. The sample includes about 89,000 clones, about nine tenths of them seen just once. Material for sequencing was PBMCs. These receptors all come from a man aged 25 to 45 in good health and CMV-seropositive. The CDR3 runs from the conserved cysteine through the conserved F or W. The D gene is left open where the match is weak. The size field is filled for only some rows; it gives once, few, many or a size class.

d_gene: TRBD2; j_gene: TRBJ2-7; v_gene: TRBV6-5; abundance: .; CDR3nt: TGTGCCAGCAGCCCCCCCGGGACTAGTTTCCACGAGCAGTACTTC; CDR3aa: CASSPPGTSFHEQYF
d_gene: .; j_gene: TRBJ2-1; v_gene: TRBV27; abundance: .; CDR3nt: TGTGCCAGCTTAGAGCAGTTCTTC; CDR3aa: CASLEQFF
d_gene: .; j_gene: TRBJ1-2; v_gene: TRBV2; abundance: .; CDR3nt: TGTGCCAGCAGTGTAAATCCTACGGTGATCTATGGCTACACCTTC; CDR3aa: CASSVNPTVIYGYTF
d_gene: .; j_gene: TRBJ1-1; v_gene: TRBV6-6; abundance: few; CDR3nt: TGTGCCTCCAGCAACGGGGTCTTGAACACTGAAGCTTTCTTT; CDR3aa: CASSNGVLNTEAFF
d_gene: .; j_gene: TRBJ1-3; v_gene: TRBV30; abundance: .; CDR3nt: TGTGCCTGGAGTGTTCGGGGATTTGGTAGAAACACCATATATTTT; CDR3aa: CAWSVRGFGRNTIYF
d_gene: TRBD2; j_gene: TRBJ2-1; v_gene: TRBV6-5; abundance: .; CDR3nt: TGTGCCAGCAGCCTCGGGACTAGCGGATACAATGAGCAGTTCTTC; CDR3aa: CASSLGTSGYNEQFF
d_gene: TRBD2; j_gene: TRBJ2-2; v_gene: TRBV2; abundance: .; CDR3nt: TGTGCCAGCAGGGTGGGGGGGGCCGGGGAGCTGTTTTTT; CDR3aa: CASRVGGAGELFF
d_gene: .; j_gene: TRBJ1-5; v_gene: TRBV19; abundance: .; CDR3nt: TGTGCCAGTAGTCTCTTAGGATGGAGTCAGCCCCAGCATTTT; CDR3aa: CASSLLGWSQPQHF
d_gene: .; j_gene: TRBJ1-2; v_gene: TRBV5-6; abundance: .; CDR3nt: TGTGCCAGCAGTTCACAGGGATCATCAAACTATGGCTACACCTTC; CDR3aa: CASSSQGSSNYGYTF
d_gene: TRBD1; j_gene: TRBJ2-7; v_gene: TRBV15; abundance: once; CDR3nt: TGTGCCACCAGCAGAGGGGGACAGGGGGTTGACGAGCAGTACTTC; CDR3aa: CATSRGGQGVDEQYF
d_gene: TRBD2; j_gene: TRBJ2-2; v_gene: TRBV7-2; abundance: .; CDR3nt: TGTGCCAGCAGCTTCCCCACTAGCGGGAGGAGGGCCGGGGAGCTGTTTTTT; CDR3aa: CASSFPTSGRRAGELFF
d_gene: .; j_gene: TRBJ1-2; v_gene: TRBV6-5; abundance: .; CDR3nt: TGTGCCAGCCACAAGAGGCAGGGCCTCTATGGCTACACCTTC; CDR3aa: CASHKRQGLYGYTF
d_gene: .; j_gene: TRBJ2-7; v_gene: TRBV27; abundance: once; CDR3nt: TGTGCCAGCAGTTTGGTTAGAGAAAGCTACGAGCAGTACTTC; CDR3aa: CASSLVRESYEQYF
d_gene: .; j_gene: TRBJ2-5; v_gene: TRBV7-9; abundance: .; CDR3nt: TGTGCCAGCAGCCGTAGCGGCCAAGAGACCCAGTACTTC; CDR3aa: CASSRSGQETQYF
d_gene: TRBD1; j_gene: TRBJ2-2; v_gene: TRBV7-8; abundance: few; CDR3nt: TGTGCCAGCAGCTCACCGGGACAGGGGGCCTTCAGGCTGTTTTTT; CDR3aa: CASSSPGQGAFRLFF
d_gene: .; j_gene: TRBJ2-3; v_gene: TRBV10-1; abundance: .; CDR3nt: TGCGCCAGCAGTGGGCACCCCACAGATACGCAGTATTTT; CDR3aa: CASSGHPTDTQYF
d_gene: TRBD2; j_gene: TRBJ2-5; v_gene: TRBV5-1; abundance: few; CDR3nt: TGCGCCAGCAGGCGACTAGCGGGAGGCGGGGGCCAAGAGACCCAGTACTTC; CDR3aa: CASRRLAGGGGQETQYF
d_gene: TRBD1; j_gene: TRBJ2-3; v_gene: TRBV4-1; abundance: .; CDR3nt: TGCGCCAGCAGTCGGGGACAGGGCACAGATACGCAGTATTTT; CDR3aa: CASSRGQGTDTQYF
d_gene: .; j_gene: TRBJ2-2; v_gene: TRBV9; abundance: .; CDR3nt: TGTGCCAGCAGTGATAGCGGCACCGGGGAGCTGTTTTTT; CDR3aa: CASSDSGTGELFF
d_gene: .; j_gene: TRBJ2-5; v_gene: TRBV4-1; abundance: .; CDR3nt: TGCGCCAGCAGCCAAGCCCCCTCGGAGACCCAGTACTTC; CDR3aa: CASSQAPSETQYF